This entry lists 19 T cell receptor beta chains sequenced from one sample in a study of early T cells in non-severe SARS-CoV-2 infection. TCRdb independently ran MiXCR on the 5' RACE reads; one entry per CDR3 protein. Of 70,000 to 90,000 distinct CDR3 sequences in the sample, 11% were seen once. The sequencing input was whole blood. The receptors come from an adult who was a healthcare worker with PCR-confirmed SARS-CoV-2 infection or an uninfected control (not recorded which).

This clonotype came up many times. This chain joins TRBV4-1 and TRBJ2-3; 8 nucleotides align to TRBD1. V was pared by 3 bases and J by 4 bases, with 3 bases of the junction left unmatched. The CDR3 is 14 residues long. CDR1 MGHRA and CDR2 YSYEKL come from the germline V gene. This CDR3 reads CASSQLQGADTQYF. Written as DNA, the CDR3 is TGCGCCAGCAGCCAGCTACAGGGGGCAGATACGCAGTATTTT.

This chain joins TRBV29-1 and TRBJ2-3; D unclear. Per the germline V gene, CDR1 is SQVTM and CDR2 is ANQGSEA. V lost 5 bases, J lost 6 bases, and 12 bases lay in between. The CDR3 extends over 12 amino acids. CDR3 sequence reads: CSVSPGSDTQYF. CDR3 sequence (DNA): TGCAGCGTTAGTCCAGGCAGTGATACGCAGTATTTT.

The CDR3 DNA sequence: TGTGCCAGCTCACCGAAAACCGCCGGGGAGCTGTTTTTT. Amino acid sequence: CASSPKTAGELFF. V is TRBV18 and J is TRBJ2-2; D ambiguous. V lost 3 bases and J 6 bases, leaving 8 bases between the germline ends. CDR1 and CDR2 from the germline V gene are KGHSH and LQKENI. CDR3 size: 13 residues.

This clonotype was counted a few times. The CDR3 region is CASSPPDRSPVEAFF. The CDR3 coding sequence is TGTGCCAGCAGCCCTCCAGACAGGAGCCCCGTCGAAGCTTTCTTT. The genes are TRBV13 and TRBJ1-1, with D tentatively TRBD1 (6 bases). V lost 5 bases to trimming and J lost 8 bases, with 21 bases between them. From germline, CDR1 is PRHDT and CDR2 FYEKMQ (reference sequence). The CDR3 sequence is 15 residues long.

This clonotype showed up many times. This chain links TRBV2 with TRBJ1-2; D gene ambiguous. CDR1 and CDR2 (germline): SNHLY, FYNNEI. CDR3 length equals 13 residues. The V gene lost 4 bases and the J gene lost 6 bases, with 12 bases spanning the gap. CDR3 nucleotides: TGTGCCAGCAGTGCCCTGGACGGTGATGGCTACACCTTC. Residues: CASSALDGDGYTF.

This clonotype has a count of ten or more. V and J are TRBV29-1 and TRBJ2-7; 8 nucleotides line up with TRBD1. The V gene end was trimmed by 6 bases and the J gene end by 2 bases; junction bases not matched to a gene: 6. The germline CDR1 and CDR2 sequences are SQVTM and ANQGSEA. This CDR3 spans 13 amino acids. The chain's CDR3 is CSVTGTGPYEQYF. In nucleotides, the CDR3 is TGCAGCGTCACCGGGACAGGCCCCTACGAGCAGTACTTC.

This clonotype has more than one count but fewer than ten. The CDR3 DNA sequence: TGTGCCAGCAGTGAAGAATCCCTTAGTGGTGAGCAGTTCTTC. It codes for CASSEESLSGEQFF. The V call is TRBV6-1, the J call TRBJ2-1; D is unclear. Trimming stripped 1 base from V and 9 bases from J, with 13 bases between. CDR1 and CDR2 from the germline V gene are MNHNS and SASEGT. There are 14 residues in the CDR3.

This clonotype was detected ten times or more. This rearrangement joins TRBV11-2 to TRBJ2-2; D is ambiguous. Between the trimmed V and J ends, which lost 1 base and 1 base, there was a span of 7 bases. Germline loops: CDR1 SGHAT, CDR2 FQNNGV. The CDR3 extends over 15 amino acids. The CDR3, as DNA: TGTGCCAGCAGCTTAGGCGGCAGGAACACCGGGGAGCTGTTTTTT. This gives the protein CASSLGGRNTGELFF.

This clonotype has at least ten counts. The chain combines TRBV30 with TRBJ1-5, with D unresolved. This CDR3 is 14 amino acids long. The germline V gene has CDR1 GTSNPN and CDR2 SVGIG (reference sequence). The V end lost 3 bases, the J end lost 3 bases, and 12 bases lay between the germline ends. CDR3 residues: CAWSQDKVNQPQHF. CDR3 nucleotides: TGTGCCTGGAGCCAAGACAAGGTCAATCAGCCCCAGCATTTT.

This clonotype has at least ten counts. The V call is TRBV11-1, the J call TRBJ2-3; D is uncertain. Looked up from germline, CDR1 is SGHAT and CDR2 is FQDESV (reference sequence). The CDR3 runs to 16 residues. Trimming removed 5 bases from V and 4 bases from J, with 19 bases in between. CDR3 amino acids: CASSPYPAPGPDTQYF. The DNA of the CDR3 is TGTGCCAGCAGCCCTTATCCGGCCCCAGGACCAGATACGCAGTATTTT.

The chain uses TRBV6-6 and TRBJ1-5; no clear D. Germline CDR1 and CDR2: MNHNY and SVGAGI (reference sequence). Between the trimmed V and J ends, which lost 7 bases and 3 bases, there was a span of 10 bases. This CDR3 has 13 amino acids. CDR3 DNA: TGTGCCAGCAAGTTTCCGGACAATCAGCCCCAGCATTTT. Its translation is CASKFPDNQPQHF.

V gene TRBV29-1 combines with J gene TRBJ2-1; D gene uncertain. V lost 3 bases and J 0 bases, leaving 3 bases between the germline ends. CDR1 SQVTM and CDR2 ANQGSEA come from the germline V gene. This CDR3 contains 12 residues. CDR3 coding DNA: TGCAGCGTTGATGGCTCCTACAATGAGCAGTTCTTC. It is translated as CSVDGSYNEQFF.

Details on this clonotype: One junction end does not reproduce the germline sequence, and a read error may be involved. The genes are TRBV7-2 and TRBJ2-7, with D maybe TRBD1 (6 bases). CDR1 is SGHTA, CDR2 FQGNSA, per germline. There are 13 residues in the CDR3. As DNA, the CDR3 is TGTGCCAACAGCTTATACAGGGCGTACGAGCAGTACTTC. This encodes CANSLYRAYEQYF.

This clonotype was observed at least ten times. The chain carries TRBV6-5 and TRBJ2-1; D perhaps matches TRBD2 (6 bases). CDR3 length equals 13 residues. The V gene lost 0 bases and the J gene lost 10 bases, with 10 bases spanning the gap. Germline CDR1 and CDR2: MNHEY and SVGAGI. The CDR3 DNA is TGTGCCAGCAGTTACTCGTGGGGGGAGGAGCAGTTCTTC. Residues: CASSYSWGEEQFF.

The chain recombines TRBV2 with TRBJ1-4; 7 nucleotides match TRBD1. CDR3 length: 14 residues. Trimming removed 6 bases from V and 8 bases from J; junction bases left unmatched: 9. Looked up from germline, CDR1 is SNHLY and CDR2 is FYNNEI. The CDR3 nucleotides are TGTGCCAGCAGCGATGACAGGGTACGGGAAAAACTGTTTTTT. The encoded protein is CASSDDRVREKLFF. Drawing the rest from reference TRBV2 and TRBJ1-4, the complete variable domain is EPEVTQTPSHQVTQMGQEVILRCVPISNHLYFYWYRQILGQKVEFLVSFYNNEISEKSEIFDDQFSVERPDGSNFTLKIRSTKLEDSAMYFCASSDDRVREKLFFGSGTQLSVL.

This chain joins TRBV29-1 and TRBJ1-2; tentative D call: TRBD1 (5 bases). This CDR3 region has 12 residues. Germline V gene data show CDR1 as SQVTM and CDR2 as ANQGSEA. With 7 bases removed from V and 4 bases from J, the gap between germline ends came to 13 bases. The CDR3, as DNA: TGCAGCGGATTTGCGGGGGGCTATGGCTACACCTTC. Protein: CSGFAGGYGYTF.

The CDR3 nucleotides are TGTGCCAGTCGGCCGGCAACTAATGAAAAACTGTTTTTT. It yields the protein CASRPATNEKLFF. This rearrangement joins TRBV19 to TRBJ1-4; D not resolved. The germline V gene encodes CDR1 LNHDA and CDR2 SQIVND (reference sequence). V shed 8 bases and J shed 0 bases, with 7 bases lying between them. The CDR3 is 13 amino acids.

This clonotype was found many times. The CDR3 loop reads CAISDRDRGRSGANVLTF. For the CDR3, the DNA is TGTGCCATCAGTGATCGCGACAGGGGCAGGTCTGGGGCCAACGTCCTGACTTTC. V gene TRBV10-3 combines with J gene TRBJ2-6, with 8 bases matching TRBD1. CDR1 ENHRY and CDR2 SYGVKD come from the germline V gene. The CDR3 covers 18 residues. Unmatched junction bases numbered 8, after V lost 3 bases and J lost 1 base.

The rearrangement uses TRBV6-4 and TRBJ1-1; 8 positions match TRBD1. The germline V gene has CDR1 MRHNA and CDR2 SNTAGT. Germline trimming cut 1 base from V and 0 bases from J; bases unmatched to any gene: 13. CDR3 length: 19 residues. CDR3: CASSDFYSGTGFMNTEAFF. The DNA for the CDR3 is TGTGCCAGCAGTGACTTTTACTCCGGGACAGGATTCATGAACACTGAAGCTTTCTTT.